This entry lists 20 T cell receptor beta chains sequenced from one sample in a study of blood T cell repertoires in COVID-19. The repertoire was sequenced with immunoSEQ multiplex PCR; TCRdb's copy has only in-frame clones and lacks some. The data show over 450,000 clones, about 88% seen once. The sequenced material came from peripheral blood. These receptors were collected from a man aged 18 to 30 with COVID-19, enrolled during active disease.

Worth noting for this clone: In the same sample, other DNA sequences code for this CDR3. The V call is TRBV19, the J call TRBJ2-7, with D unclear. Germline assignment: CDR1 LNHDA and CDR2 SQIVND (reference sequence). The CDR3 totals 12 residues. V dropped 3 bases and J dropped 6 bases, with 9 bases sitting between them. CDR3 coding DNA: TGTGCCAGTAGTATCGGTGGTAGCGAGCAGTACTTC. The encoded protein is CASSIGGSEQYF.

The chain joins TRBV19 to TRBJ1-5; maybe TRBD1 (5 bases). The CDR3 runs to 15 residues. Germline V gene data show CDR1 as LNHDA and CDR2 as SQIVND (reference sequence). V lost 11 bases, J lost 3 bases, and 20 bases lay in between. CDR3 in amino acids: CAVWGGESNNQPQHF. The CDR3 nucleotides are TGTGCCGTCTGGGGGGGGGAGTCTAACAATCAGCCCCAGCATTTT.

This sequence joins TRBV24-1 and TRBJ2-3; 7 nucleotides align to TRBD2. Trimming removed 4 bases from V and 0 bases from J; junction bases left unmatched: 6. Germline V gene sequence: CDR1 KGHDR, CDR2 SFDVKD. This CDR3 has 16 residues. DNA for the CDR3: TGTGCCACCAGTGACCCGGGACTAACTAGCACAGATACGCAGTATTTT. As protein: CATSDPGLTSTDTQYF.

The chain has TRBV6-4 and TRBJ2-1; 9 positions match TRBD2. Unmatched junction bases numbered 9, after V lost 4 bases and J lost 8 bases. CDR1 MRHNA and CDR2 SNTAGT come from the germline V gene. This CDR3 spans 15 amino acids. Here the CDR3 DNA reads TGTGCCAGCAGTGCCCTAGCGGGACTTGCGGATGAGCAGTTCTTC. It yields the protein CASSALAGLADEQFF.

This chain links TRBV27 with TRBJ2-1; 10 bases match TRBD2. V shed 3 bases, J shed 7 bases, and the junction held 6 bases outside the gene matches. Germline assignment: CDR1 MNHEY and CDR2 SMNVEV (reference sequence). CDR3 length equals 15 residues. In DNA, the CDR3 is TGTGCCAGCAGTTTGGGGAGCGGGAGGGGTAATGAGCAGTTCTTC. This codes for CASSLGSGRGNEQFF.

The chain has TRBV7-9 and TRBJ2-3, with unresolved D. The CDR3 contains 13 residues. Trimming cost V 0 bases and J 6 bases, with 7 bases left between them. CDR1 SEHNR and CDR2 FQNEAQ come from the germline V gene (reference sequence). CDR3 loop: CASSLATADTQYF. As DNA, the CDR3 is TGTGCCAGCAGCTTAGCGACTGCGGATACGCAGTATTTT.

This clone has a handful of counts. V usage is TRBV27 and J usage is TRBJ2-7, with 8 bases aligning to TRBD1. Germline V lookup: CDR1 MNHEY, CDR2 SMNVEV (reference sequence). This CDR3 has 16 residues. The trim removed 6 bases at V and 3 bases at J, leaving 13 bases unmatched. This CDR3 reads CASRFRTGTGVYEQYF. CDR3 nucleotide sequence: TGTGCCAGCAGATTCCGAACCGGGACAGGAGTCTACGAGCAGTACTTC.

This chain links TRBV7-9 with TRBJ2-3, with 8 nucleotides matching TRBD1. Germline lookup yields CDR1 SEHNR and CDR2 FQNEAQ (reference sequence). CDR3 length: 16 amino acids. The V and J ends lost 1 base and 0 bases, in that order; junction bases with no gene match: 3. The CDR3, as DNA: TGTGCCAGCAGCTTAGTGGACAGGGTGAGCACAGATACGCAGTATTTT. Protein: CASSLVDRVSTDTQYF.

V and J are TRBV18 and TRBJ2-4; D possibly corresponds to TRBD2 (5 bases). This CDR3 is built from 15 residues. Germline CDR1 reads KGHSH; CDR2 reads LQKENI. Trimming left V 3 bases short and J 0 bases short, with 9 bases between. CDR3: CASSPAGSAKNIQYF. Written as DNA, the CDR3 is TGTGCCAGCTCACCGGCGGGCTCAGCCAAAAACATTCAGTACTTC.

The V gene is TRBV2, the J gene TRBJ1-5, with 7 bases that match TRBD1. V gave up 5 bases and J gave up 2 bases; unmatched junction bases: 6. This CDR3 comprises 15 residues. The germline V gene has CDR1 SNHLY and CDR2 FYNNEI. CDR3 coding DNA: TGTGCCAGCAGTCCGACAGGGCCGGGCAATCAGCCCCAGCATTTT. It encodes CASSPTGPGNQPQHF.

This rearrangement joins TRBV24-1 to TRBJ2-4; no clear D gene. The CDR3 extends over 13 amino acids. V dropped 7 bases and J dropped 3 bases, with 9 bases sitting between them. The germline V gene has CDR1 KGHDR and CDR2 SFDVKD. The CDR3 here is CATRDRVKNIQYF. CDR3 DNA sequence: TGTGCCACCAGAGATAGAGTCAAAAACATTCAGTACTTC.

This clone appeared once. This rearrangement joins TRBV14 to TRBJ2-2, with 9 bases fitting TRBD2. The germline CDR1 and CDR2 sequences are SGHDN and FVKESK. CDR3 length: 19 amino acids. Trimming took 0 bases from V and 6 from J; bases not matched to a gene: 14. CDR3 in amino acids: CASSQDGVIAGVVAGELFF. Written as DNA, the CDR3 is TGTGCCAGCAGCCAAGATGGCGTAATAGCGGGAGTAGTAGCCGGGGAGCTGTTTTTT.

DNA of the CDR3: TGTGCCAGCAGCTTGGAAAGTGTCGGGACAGGGCACAATGAGCAGTTCTTC. Encoded protein: CASSLESVGTGHNEQFF. The chain combines TRBV5-6 with TRBJ2-1, with TRBD1 identical over 9 bases. The CDR3 runs 17 residues. V trimming: 0 bases; J trimming: 5 bases; junction bases outside the gene matches: 9. Germline assignment: CDR1 SGHDT and CDR2 YYEEEE.

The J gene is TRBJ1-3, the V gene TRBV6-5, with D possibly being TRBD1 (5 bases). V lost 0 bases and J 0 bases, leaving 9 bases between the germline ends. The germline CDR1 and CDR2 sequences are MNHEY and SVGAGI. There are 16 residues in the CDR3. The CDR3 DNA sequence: TGTGCCAGCAGTTACTCGGGGGGTGCCTCTGGAAACACCATATATTTT. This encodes CASSYSGGASGNTIYF.

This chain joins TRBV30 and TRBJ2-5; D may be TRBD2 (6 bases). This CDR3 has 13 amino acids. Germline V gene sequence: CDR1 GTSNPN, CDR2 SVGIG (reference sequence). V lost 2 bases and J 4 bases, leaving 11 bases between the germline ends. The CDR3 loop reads CAWSHGGRETQYF. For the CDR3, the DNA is TGTGCCTGGAGTCACGGGGGTCGAGAGACCCAGTACTTC.

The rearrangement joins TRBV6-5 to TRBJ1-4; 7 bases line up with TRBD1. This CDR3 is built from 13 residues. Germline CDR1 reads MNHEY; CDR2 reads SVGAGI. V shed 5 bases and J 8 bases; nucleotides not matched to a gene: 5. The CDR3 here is CASSPDRLEKLFF. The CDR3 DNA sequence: TGTGCCAGCAGTCCGGACAGGCTAGAAAAACTGTTTTTT.

The CDR3, as DNA: TGTGCCAGCAGCTTAGGTTGGACAGGGTATCAGGATCAGCCCCAGCATTTT. It translates to CASSLGWTGYQDQPQHF. The V gene is TRBV7-4, the J gene TRBJ1-5; 8 nucleotides agree with TRBD1. This CDR3 comprises 17 residues. Trimming at V came to 1 base and at J to 5 bases, leaving 10 bases not matched to a gene. Germline V gene data show CDR1 as SGHVT and CDR2 as SQSDAQ. The variable domain in full, completed from reference TRBV7-4 and TRBJ1-5, reads GAGVSQSPRYKVAKRGRDVALRCDSISGHVTLYWYRQTLGQGSEVLTYSQSDAQRDKSGRPSGRFSAERPERSVSTLKIQRTEQGDSAVYLCASSLGWTGYQDQPQHFGDGTRLSIL.

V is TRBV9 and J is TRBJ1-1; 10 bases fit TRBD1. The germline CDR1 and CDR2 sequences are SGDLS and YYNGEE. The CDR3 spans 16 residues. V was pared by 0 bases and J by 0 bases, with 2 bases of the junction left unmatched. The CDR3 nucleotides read TGTGCCAGCAGCGTAGGACAGGGGGCCTTGAACACTGAAGCTTTCTTT. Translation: CASSVGQGALNTEAFF. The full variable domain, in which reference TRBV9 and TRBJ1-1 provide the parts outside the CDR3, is DSGVTQTPKHLITATGQRVTLRCSPRSGDLSVYWYQQSLDQGLQFLIQYYNGEERAKGNILERFSAQQFPDLHSELNLSSLELGDSALYFCASSVGQGALNTEAFFGQGTRLTVV.

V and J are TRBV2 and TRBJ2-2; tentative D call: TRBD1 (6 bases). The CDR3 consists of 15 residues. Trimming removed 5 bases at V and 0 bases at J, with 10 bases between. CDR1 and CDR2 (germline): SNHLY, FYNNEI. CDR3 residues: CASSLGTPNTGELFF. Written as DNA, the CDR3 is TGTGCCAGCAGTCTGGGGACACCGAACACCGGGGAGCTGTTTTTT.

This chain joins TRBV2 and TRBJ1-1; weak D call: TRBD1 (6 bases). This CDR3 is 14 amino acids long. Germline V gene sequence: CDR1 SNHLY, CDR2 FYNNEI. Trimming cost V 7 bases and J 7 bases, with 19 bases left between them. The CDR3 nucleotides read TGTGCCAGCACCAAAGGACAGACCACCCTTGAAGCTTTCTTT. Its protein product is CASTKGQTTLEAFF.